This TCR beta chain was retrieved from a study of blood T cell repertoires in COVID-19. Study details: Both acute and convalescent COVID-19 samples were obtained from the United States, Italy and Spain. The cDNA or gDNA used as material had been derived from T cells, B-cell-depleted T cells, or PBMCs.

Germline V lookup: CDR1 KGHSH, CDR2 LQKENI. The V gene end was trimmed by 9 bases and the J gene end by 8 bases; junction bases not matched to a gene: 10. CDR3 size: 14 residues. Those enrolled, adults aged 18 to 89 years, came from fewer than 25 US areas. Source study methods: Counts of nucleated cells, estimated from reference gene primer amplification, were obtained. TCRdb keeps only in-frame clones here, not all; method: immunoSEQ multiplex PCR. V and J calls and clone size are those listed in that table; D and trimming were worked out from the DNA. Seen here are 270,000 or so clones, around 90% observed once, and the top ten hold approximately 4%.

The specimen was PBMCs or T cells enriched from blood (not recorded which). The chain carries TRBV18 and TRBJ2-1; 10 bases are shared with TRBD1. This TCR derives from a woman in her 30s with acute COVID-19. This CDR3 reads CASLRQGAPDEQFF. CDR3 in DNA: TGTGCCAGTTTAAGACAGGGGGCACCGGATGAGCAGTTCTTC. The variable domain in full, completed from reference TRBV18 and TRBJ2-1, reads NAGVMQNPRHLVRRRGQEARLRCSPMKGHSHVYWYRQLPEEGLKFMVYLQKENIIDESGMPKERFSAEFPKEGPSILRIQQVVRGDSAAYFCASLRQGAPDEQFFGPGTRLTVL.